This T cell receptor beta chain was captured by sequencing in a study of control samples from healthy donors and cancer patients. This clone was seen only a few times. The length of the CDR3 is 15 residues. V was shortened by 10 bases and J by 2 bases, with 19 bases between the two germline ends. In germline, CDR1 is ENHRY, CDR2 SYGVKD. Only in-frame clones appear in the TCRdb table, and some are missing; sequencing was by immunoSEQ multiplex PCR. The profile shows 74,000 or so clones, 70% to 90% of them singletons. The sequenced sample consisted of blood. This TCR derives from a man aged 45-65 years in good health. This chain joins TRBV10-3 and TRBJ2-3; possibly TRBD1 for D (8 bases). The DNA for the CDR3 is TGTGCCACACAGGGGGGGGGTGAGTCCACAGATACGCAGTATTTT. It translates to CATQGGGESTDTQYF.